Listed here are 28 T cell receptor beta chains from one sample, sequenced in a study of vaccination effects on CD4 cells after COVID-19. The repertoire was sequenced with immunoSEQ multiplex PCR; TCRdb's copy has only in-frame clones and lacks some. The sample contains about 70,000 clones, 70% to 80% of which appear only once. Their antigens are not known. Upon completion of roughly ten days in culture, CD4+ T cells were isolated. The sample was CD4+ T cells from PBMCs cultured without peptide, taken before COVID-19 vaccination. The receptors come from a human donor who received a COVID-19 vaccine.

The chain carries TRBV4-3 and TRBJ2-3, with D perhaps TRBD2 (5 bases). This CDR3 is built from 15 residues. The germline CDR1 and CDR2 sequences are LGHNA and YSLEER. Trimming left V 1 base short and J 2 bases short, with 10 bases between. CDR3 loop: CASSQALTNTDTQYF. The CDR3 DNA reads TGCGCCAGCAGCCAAGCCCTGACTAACACAGATACGCAGTATTTT.

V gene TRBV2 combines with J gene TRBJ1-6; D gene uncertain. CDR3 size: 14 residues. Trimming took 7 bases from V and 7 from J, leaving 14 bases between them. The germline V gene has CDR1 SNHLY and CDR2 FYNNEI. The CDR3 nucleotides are TGTGCCAGCAAGCTCGGTCAGTGGAATTCACCCCTCCACTTT. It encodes CASKLGQWNSPLHF.

CDR3 DNA: TGTGCCAGTAGTATACCCGGGTGGCAGCCCCAGCATTTT. Amino acid sequence: CASSIPGWQPQHF. The chain uses TRBV19 and TRBJ1-5; D gene ambiguous. The CDR3 sequence is 13 residues long. The germline V gene encodes CDR1 LNHDA and CDR2 SQIVND (reference sequence). V gave up 2 bases and J gave up 7 bases, with 9 bases separating them.

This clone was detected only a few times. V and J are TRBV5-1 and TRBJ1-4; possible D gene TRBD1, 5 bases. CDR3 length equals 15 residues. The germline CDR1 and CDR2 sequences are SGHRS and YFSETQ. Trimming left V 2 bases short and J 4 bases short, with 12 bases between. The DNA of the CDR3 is TGCGCCAGCAGCTTCATGGCAGGGAGTAATGAAAAACTGTTTTTT. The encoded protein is CASSFMAGSNEKLFF. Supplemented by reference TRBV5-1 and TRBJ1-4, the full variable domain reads KAGVTQTPRYLIKTRGQQVTLSCSPISGHRSVSWYQQTPGQGLQFLFEYFSETQRNKGNFPGRFSGRQFSNSRSEMNVSTLELGDSALYLCASSFMAGSNEKLFFGSGTQLSVL.

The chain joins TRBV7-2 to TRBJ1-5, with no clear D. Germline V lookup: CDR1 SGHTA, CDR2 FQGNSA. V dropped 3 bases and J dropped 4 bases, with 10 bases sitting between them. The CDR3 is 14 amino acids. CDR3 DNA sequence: TGTGCCAGCAGCTTTGCAACCCGGAATCAGCCCCAGCATTTT. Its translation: CASSFATRNQPQHF.

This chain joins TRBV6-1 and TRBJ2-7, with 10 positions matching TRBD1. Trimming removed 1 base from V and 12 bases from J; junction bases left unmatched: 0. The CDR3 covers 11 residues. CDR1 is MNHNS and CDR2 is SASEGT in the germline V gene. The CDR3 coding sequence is TGTGCCAGCAGTGAAGGGACAGGGGGGTACGTC. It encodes CASSEGTGGYV.

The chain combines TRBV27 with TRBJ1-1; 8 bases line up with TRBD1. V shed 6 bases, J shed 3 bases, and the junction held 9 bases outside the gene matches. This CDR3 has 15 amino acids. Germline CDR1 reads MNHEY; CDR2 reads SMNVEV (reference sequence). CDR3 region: CASSLSGTGDTEAFF. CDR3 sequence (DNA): TGTGCCAGCAGCCTTTCCGGGACAGGCGACACTGAAGCTTTCTTT.

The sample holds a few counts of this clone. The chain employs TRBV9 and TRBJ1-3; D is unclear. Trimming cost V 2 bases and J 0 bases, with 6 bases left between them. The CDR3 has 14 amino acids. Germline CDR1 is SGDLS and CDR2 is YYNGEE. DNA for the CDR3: TGTGCCAGCAGCGTCGGGTACTCTGGAAACACCATATATTTT. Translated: CASSVGYSGNTIYF.

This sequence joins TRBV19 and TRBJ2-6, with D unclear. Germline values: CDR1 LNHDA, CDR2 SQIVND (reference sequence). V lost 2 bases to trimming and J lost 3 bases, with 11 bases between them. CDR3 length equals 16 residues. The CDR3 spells CASSILRASGANVLTF. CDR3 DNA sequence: TGTGCCAGTAGTATATTAAGGGCGAGTGGGGCCAACGTCCTGACTTTC.

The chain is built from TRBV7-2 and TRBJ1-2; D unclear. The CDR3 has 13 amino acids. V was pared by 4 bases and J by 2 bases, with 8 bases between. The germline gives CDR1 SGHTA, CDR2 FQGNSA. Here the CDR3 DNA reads TGTGCCAGCAGCTGGGCCCTCAACTATGGCTACACCTTC. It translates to CASSWALNYGYTF.

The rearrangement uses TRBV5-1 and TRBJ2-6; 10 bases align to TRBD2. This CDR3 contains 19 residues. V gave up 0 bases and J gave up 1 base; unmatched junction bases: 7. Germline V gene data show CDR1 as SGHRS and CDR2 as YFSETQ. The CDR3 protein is CASSLGPTSGPSGANVLTF. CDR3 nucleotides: TGCGCCAGCAGCTTGGGACCGACTAGCGGGCCTTCTGGGGCCAACGTCCTGACTTTC.

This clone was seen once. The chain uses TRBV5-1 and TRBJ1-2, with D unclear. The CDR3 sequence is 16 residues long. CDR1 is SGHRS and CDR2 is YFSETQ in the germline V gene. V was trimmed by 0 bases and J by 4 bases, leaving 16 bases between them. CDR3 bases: TGCGCCAGCAGCTTGGCATTCTCCAGGACCGTCTATGGCTACACCTTC. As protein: CASSLAFSRTVYGYTF.

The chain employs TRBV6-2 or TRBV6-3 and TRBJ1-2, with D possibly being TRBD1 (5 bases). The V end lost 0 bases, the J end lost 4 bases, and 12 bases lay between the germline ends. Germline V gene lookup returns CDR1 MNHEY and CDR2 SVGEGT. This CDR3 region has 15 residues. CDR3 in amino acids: CASSYSTQVGYGYTF. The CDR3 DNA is TGTGCCAGCAGTTACTCGACACAGGTTGGCTATGGCTACACCTTC.

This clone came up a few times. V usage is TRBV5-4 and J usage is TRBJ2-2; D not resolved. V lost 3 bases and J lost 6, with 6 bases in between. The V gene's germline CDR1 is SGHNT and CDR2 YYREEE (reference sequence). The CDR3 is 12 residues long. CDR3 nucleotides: TGTGCCAGCAGCTCTCTTCCCGGGGAGCTGTTTTTT. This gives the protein CASSSLPGELFF.

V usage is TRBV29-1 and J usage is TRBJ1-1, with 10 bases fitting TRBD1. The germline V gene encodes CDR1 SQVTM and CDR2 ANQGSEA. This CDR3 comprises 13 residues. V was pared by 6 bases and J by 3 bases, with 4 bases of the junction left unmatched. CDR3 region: CSVRTGGDTEAFF. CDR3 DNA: TGCAGCGTACGGACAGGGGGGGACACTGAAGCTTTCTTT.

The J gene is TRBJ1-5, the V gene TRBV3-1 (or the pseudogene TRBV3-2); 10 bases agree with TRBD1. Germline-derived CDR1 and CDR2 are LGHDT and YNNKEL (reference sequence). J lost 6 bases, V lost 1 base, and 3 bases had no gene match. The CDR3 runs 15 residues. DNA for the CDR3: TGTGCCAGCAGCCAAGGGACAGGGGGAGGTCAGCCCCAGCATTTT. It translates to CASSQGTGGGQPQHF.

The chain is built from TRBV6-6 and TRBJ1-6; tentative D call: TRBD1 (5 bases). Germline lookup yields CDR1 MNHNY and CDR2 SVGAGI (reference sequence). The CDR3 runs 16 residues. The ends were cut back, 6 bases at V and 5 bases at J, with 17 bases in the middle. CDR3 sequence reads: CASRRLQGGDNSPLHF. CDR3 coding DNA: TGTGCCAGCAGACGCCTTCAGGGAGGGGATAATTCACCCCTCCACTTT.

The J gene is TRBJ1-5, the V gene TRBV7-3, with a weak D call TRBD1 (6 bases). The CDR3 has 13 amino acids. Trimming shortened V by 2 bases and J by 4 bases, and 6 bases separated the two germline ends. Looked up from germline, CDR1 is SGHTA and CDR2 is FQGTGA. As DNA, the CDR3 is TGTGCCAGCAGCTTAGGACAGAATCAGCCCCAGCATTTT. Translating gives CASSLGQNQPQHF.

CDR3 coding DNA: TGTGCCAGCAGCTTTACAGGGAATTCACCCCTCCACTTT. Translating it yields CASSFTGNSPLHF. The gene calls are TRBV11-3 and TRBJ1-6; maybe TRBD1 (6 bases). In germline, CDR1 is SGHNT, CDR2 YENEEA. V lost 3 bases, J lost 7 bases, and 7 bases lay in between. The CDR3 loop spans 13 amino acids. Together with reference TRBV11-3 and TRBJ1-6, the CDR3 gives the full variable domain: EAGVVQSPRYKIIEKKQPVAFWCNPISGHNTLYWYLQNLGQGPELLIRYENEEAVDDSQLPKDRFSAERLKGVDSTLKIQPAELGDSAVYLCASSFTGNSPLHFGNGTRLTVT.

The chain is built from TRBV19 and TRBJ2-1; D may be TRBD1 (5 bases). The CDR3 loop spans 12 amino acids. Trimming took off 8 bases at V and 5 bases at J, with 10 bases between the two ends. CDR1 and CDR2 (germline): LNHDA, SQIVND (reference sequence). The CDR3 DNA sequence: TGTGCCAGTTCCGACAGAGACAATGAGCAGTTCTTC. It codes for CASSDRDNEQFF.

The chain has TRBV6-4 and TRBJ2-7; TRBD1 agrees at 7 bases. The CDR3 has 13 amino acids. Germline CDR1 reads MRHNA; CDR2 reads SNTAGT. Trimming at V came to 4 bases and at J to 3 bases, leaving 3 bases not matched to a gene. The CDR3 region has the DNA TGTGCCAGCAGTGCCGGGACAGTCTACGAGCAGTACGTC. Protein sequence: CASSAGTVYEQYV.

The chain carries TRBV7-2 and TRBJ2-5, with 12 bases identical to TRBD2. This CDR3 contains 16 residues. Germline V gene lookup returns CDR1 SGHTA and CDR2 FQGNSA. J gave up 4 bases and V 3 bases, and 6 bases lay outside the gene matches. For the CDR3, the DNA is TGTGCCAGCAGCTTCCTAGCGGGGGGGCCTGGAGAGACCCAGTACTTC. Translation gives CASSFLAGGPGETQYF.

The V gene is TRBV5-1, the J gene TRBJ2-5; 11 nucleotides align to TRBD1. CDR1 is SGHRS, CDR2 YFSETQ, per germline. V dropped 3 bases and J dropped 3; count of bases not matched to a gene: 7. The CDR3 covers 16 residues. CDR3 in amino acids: CASSSPPGQGEETQYF. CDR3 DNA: TGCGCCAGCAGCTCACCCCCGGGACAGGGGGAAGAGACCCAGTACTTC.

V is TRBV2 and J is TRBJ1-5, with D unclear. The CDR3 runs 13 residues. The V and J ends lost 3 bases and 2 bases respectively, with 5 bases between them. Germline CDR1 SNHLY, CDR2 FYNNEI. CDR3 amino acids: CASSDSGNQPQHF. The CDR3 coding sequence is TGTGCCAGCAGTGACAGCGGCAATCAGCCCCAGCATTTT.

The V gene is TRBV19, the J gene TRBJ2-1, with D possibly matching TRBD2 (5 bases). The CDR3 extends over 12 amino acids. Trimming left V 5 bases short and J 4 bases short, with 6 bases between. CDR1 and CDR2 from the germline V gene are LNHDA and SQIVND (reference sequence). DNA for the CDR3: TGTGCCAGTAGTCGGGAATACAATGAGCAGTTCTTC. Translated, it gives CASSREYNEQFF.

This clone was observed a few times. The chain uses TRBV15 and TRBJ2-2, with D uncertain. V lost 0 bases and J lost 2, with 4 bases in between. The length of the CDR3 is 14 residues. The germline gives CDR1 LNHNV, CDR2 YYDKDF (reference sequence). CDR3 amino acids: CATSRDGNTGELFF. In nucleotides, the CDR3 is TGTGCCACCAGCAGAGACGGCAACACCGGGGAGCTGTTTTTT.

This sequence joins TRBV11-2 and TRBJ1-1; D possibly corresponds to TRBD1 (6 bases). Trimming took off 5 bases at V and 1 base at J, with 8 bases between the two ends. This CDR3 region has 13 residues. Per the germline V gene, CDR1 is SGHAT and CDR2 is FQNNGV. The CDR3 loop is CASSQDRNTEAFF. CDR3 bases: TGTGCCAGCAGCCAGGACAGGAACACTGAAGCTTTCTTT.

CDR3 sequence (DNA): TGTGCCAGCAGTTACTCGAATAGGGTTTCACCCCTCCACTTT. Residues: CASSYSNRVSPLHF. V usage is TRBV6-2 or TRBV6-3 and J usage is TRBJ1-6; no clear D gene. There are 14 residues in the CDR3. V dropped 0 bases and J dropped 9 bases, with 9 bases sitting between them. The V gene's germline CDR1 is MNHEY and CDR2 SVGEGT.